This T cell receptor (beta chain) was identified during a study of T cell changes during pregnancy in multiple sclerosis. TCRdb's table, derived via immunoSEQ multiplex PCR, lists solely in-frame clones and lacks some. The sample yields tens of thousands of clones, 92% seen once. V was pared by 5 bases and J by 6 bases, with 11 bases of the junction left unmatched. CDR3 length: 14 residues. Germline V gene sequence: CDR1 GTSNPN, CDR2 SVGIG (reference sequence). Sequences were derived from CD4+ T cells from peripheral blood mononuclear cells, sampled after pregnancy. V usage is TRBV30 and J usage is TRBJ1-1; 8 bases match TRBD1. The TCR comes from a female donor with multiple sclerosis, enrolled in a pregnancy study. CDR3 sequence reads: CAWDVLTGVAEAFF. CDR3 nucleotides: TGTGCCTGGGACGTGTTGACAGGGGTCGCTGAAGCTTTCTTT. Together with reference TRBV30 and TRBJ1-1, the CDR3 gives the full variable domain: SQTIHQWPATLVQPVGSPLSLECTVEGTSNPNLYWYRQAAGRGLQLLFYSVGIGQISSEVPQNLSASRPQDRQFILSSKKLLLSDSGFYLCAWDVLTGVAEAFFGQGTRLTVV.